The rows below give T cell receptor beta chains drawn from one sample of a study of blood T cell repertoires in COVID-19. Produced via immunoSEQ multiplex PCR; TCRdb's table is partial and in-frame only. The sample records around 160,000 clones, about 88% being singletons. The sample taken for sequencing was peripheral blood. The receptors here all came from a man in his 60s with active or convalescent COVID-19. Each CDR3 is given with its conserved first and last residue. Each record gives: V gene, clone size, J gene, D gene, CDR3 length, CDR3 protein, CDR3 DNA. A D gene is named only where the DNA matches it firmly. Clone size is stated in some rows and not others, as once, few, many or a class when expanded.

>TRBV11-3|NA|TRBJ2-3|TRBD2|17
CASSLSTGTSLTDTQYF
TGTGCCAGCAGCTTGTCCACCGGGACTAGTCTCACAGATACGCAGTATTTT
>TRBV5-5|NA|TRBJ1-1|NA|15
CASSLMPPGFTEAFF
TGTGCCAGCAGCTTGATGCCACCCGGGTTCACTGAAGCTTTCTTT
>TRBV6-5|NA|TRBJ2-7|NA|13
CASSRSNPYEQYF
TGTGCCAGCAGTCGCAGTAATCCCTACGAGCAGTACTTC
>TRBV27|once|TRBJ1-6|NA|17
CASSQDWVRSYNSPLHF
TGTGCCAGCAGTCAGGACTGGGTCCGGTCCTATAATTCACCCCTCCACTTT
>TRBV2|NA|TRBJ1-4|NA|16
CATQRQGPGNNEKLFF
TGTGCCACTCAACGGCAGGGGCCGGGTAATAATGAAAAACTGTTTTTT
>TRBV5-1|NA|TRBJ2-3|NA|15
CASSLETTRTDTQYF
TGCGCCAGCAGCTTGGAGACTACCCGCACAGATACGCAGTATTTT
>TRBV2|NA|TRBJ1-1|NA|13
CASNTGMDTEAFF
TGTGCCAGCAATACAGGGATGGACACTGAAGCTTTCTTT
>TRBV7-9|NA|TRBJ2-3|TRBD2|15
CASSGRGGATDTQYF
TGTGCCAGCAGCGGTCGCGGGGGGGCGACAGATACGCAGTATTTT
>TRBV12-3/TRBV12-4|NA|TRBJ1-4|NA|11
CASSALVELFF
TGTGCCAGCAGTGCGCTAGTCGAACTGTTTTTT
>TRBV11-2|NA|TRBJ2-2|NA|16
CASRYYGSGNTGELFF
TGTGCCAGCCGCTATTACGGTAGCGGGAACACCGGGGAGCTGTTTTTT
>TRBV5-1|NA|TRBJ2-2|TRBD2|16
CASSLSGAEDTGELFF
TGCGCCAGCAGCCTTAGCGGGGCCGAGGACACCGGGGAGCTGTTTTTT
>TRBV5-1|NA|TRBJ1-1|NA|15
CASSLAPGGDSEAFF
TGCGCCAGCAGCTTGGCCCCTGGGGGGGACTCTGAAGCTTTCTTT
>TRBV6-6|once|TRBJ2-7|TRBD1|13
CASSSDRGLEQYF
TGTGCCAGCAGTTCGGACAGGGGGCTCGAGCAGTACTTC
>TRBV2|once|TRBJ1-1|NA|14
CASRGDTSNTEAFF
TGTGCCAGCAGGGGGGACACATCTAACACTGAAGCTTTCTTT
>TRBV19|NA|TRBJ2-3|NA|15
CASSMPGISTDTQYF
TGTGCCAGTAGTATGCCGGGGATTAGCACAGATACGCAGTATTTT